The 22 T cell receptor beta chains listed next were all sequenced from one sample in a study of T-cell memory formation after mild COVID-19. Each CDR3 protein is one row after TCRdb ran MiXCR on the 5' RACE reads. Of a few hundred thousand distinct CDR3 sequences in the sample, roughly 15% were seen once. The sample taken for sequencing was PBMCs or a T cell subset sorted from them (not recorded which). These receptors all stem from a man aged 18 to 30 who had mild COVID-19 (a few samples of this study predate the infection). Cell type and time point are not known.

V and J are TRBV7-2 and TRBJ2-1, with a weak D call TRBD2 (5 bases). From germline, CDR1 is SGHTA and CDR2 FQGNSA. V was pared by 7 bases and J by 6 bases, with 16 bases between. The CDR3 spans 14 residues. The CDR3: CASTQDWRINEQFF. CDR3 sequence (DNA): TGTGCCAGCACTCAGGACTGGCGAATCAATGAGCAGTTCTTC.

The chain recombines TRBV29-1 with TRBJ2-5, with 9 positions matching TRBD2. This CDR3 has 12 amino acids. J lost 8 bases, V lost 4 bases, and 5 bases had no gene match. The germline V gene encodes CDR1 SQVTM and CDR2 ANQGSEA. Here the CDR3 DNA reads TGCAGCGTTGCTAGCGGGGTAGATACCCAGTACTTC. It codes for CSVASGVDTQYF.

The table lists this clonotype with a few counts. CDR3 bases: TGTGCCAGCACGAATTACACCGTACCGCGCTATGGCTACACCTTC. Protein: CASTNYTVPRYGYTF. The chain employs TRBV27 and TRBJ1-2, with D unclear. Trimming shortened V by 7 bases and J by 4 bases, and 19 bases separated the two germline ends. The CDR3 has 15 amino acids. CDR1 MNHEY and CDR2 SMNVEV come from the germline V gene (reference sequence).

This clonotype turned up a few times. The gene calls are TRBV28 and TRBJ2-1, with D possibly being TRBD2 (5 bases). The germline V and J ends were trimmed by 8 bases and 5 bases, with 10 bases remaining between them. This CDR3 is built from 12 residues. Germline loops: CDR1 MDHEN, CDR2 SYDVKM. This CDR3 is CASGELNNEQFF. CDR3 in DNA: TGTGCCAGCGGGGAGTTGAACAATGAGCAGTTCTTC.

The chain is built from TRBV28 and TRBJ1-2, with D perhaps matching TRBD1 (6 bases). Germline V gene data show CDR1 as MDHEN and CDR2 as SYDVKM. V shed 6 bases and J shed 1 base, with 6 bases lying between them. This CDR3 region has 12 residues. The CDR3 sequence is CASRDSNYGYTF. CDR3 sequence (DNA): TGTGCCAGCAGGGACAGTAACTATGGCTACACCTTC.

This clonotype was detected many times. A read error may produce the germline difference seen at one junction end. The rearrangement links TRBV7-2 to TRBJ2-1; the D gene could be TRBD1 or TRBD2 (6 bases each). The CDR3 has 15 residues. Germline V CDR1 and CDR2: SGHTA, FQGNSA. Written as DNA, the CDR3 is TGCGCCAGCAGCTTCGGAGGGGGCTCCTACAATGAGCAGTTCTTC. As protein: CASSFGGGSYNEQFF.

The chain is built from TRBV24-1 and TRBJ1-1; the D is unclear. With 3 bases removed from V and 7 bases from J, the gap between germline ends came to 8 bases. The CDR3 length is 12 residues. Germline CDR1 and CDR2: KGHDR and SFDVKD. In DNA form, the CDR3 reads TGTGCCACCAGTGATGGTCTAGGTGAAGCTTTCTTT. Translating gives CATSDGLGEAFF.

This clonotype was counted a few times. The chain couples TRBV4-3 to TRBJ2-5, with D uncertain. The CDR3 covers 14 residues. CDR1 and CDR2 from the germline V gene are LGHNA and YSLEER. The germline V and J ends were trimmed by 0 bases and 4 bases, with 9 bases remaining between them. The CDR3 protein is CASSQDSVGETQYF. In DNA form, the CDR3 reads TGCGCCAGCAGCCAAGATTCTGTGGGAGAGACCCAGTACTTC.

J is TRBJ1-2 and V is TRBV5-5; D gene uncertain. The CDR3 is 18 amino acids. The V gene's germline CDR1 is SGHKS and CDR2 YYEKEE (reference sequence). V shed 4 bases and J shed 0 bases, with 22 bases lying between them. The CDR3 region has the DNA TGTGCCAGCAGCGGGCCGCGGTCCTTCTCCCCCTCTAACTATGGCTACACCTTC. It yields the protein CASSGPRSFSPSNYGYTF.

The chain joins TRBV20-1 to TRBJ2-2, with TRBD2 matching 7 bases. V was pared by 3 bases and J by 5 bases, with 12 bases of the junction left unmatched. The CDR3 extends over 16 amino acids. Germline CDR1 and CDR2: DFQATT and SNEGSKA (reference sequence). The DNA of the CDR3 is TGCAGTGCTAGTACAGCGGGGAACGGGGGGACCGGGGAGCTGTTTTTT. This sequence encodes CSASTAGNGGTGELFF.

The chain uses TRBV7-2 and TRBJ1-2; D gene ambiguous. The germline V and J ends were trimmed by 5 bases and 3 bases, with 16 bases remaining between them. The germline V gene encodes CDR1 SGHTA and CDR2 FQGNSA. The CDR3 runs to 15 residues. CDR3 protein: CASSMVTTDYYGYTF. Here the CDR3 DNA reads TGTGCCAGCAGCATGGTAACTACCGACTACTATGGCTACACCTTC.

This clonotype was seen only a few times. The chain combines TRBV6-1 with TRBJ1-3; D uncertain. CDR3 length equals 15 residues. From germline, CDR1 is MNHNS and CDR2 SASEGT. V lost 8 bases and J lost 0, with 14 bases in between. This CDR3 is CASVLKVNSGNTIYF. The CDR3 DNA sequence: TGTGCCAGCGTTTTGAAGGTCAACTCTGGAAACACCATATATTTT.

The table lists this clonotype with many counts. This rearrangement joins TRBV5-1 to TRBJ2-3, with TRBD2 matching 8 bases. CDR1 is SGHRS, CDR2 YFSETQ, per germline. Trimming cost V 0 bases and J 2 bases; bases outside gene matches: 11. The CDR3 runs 18 residues. CDR3 sequence (DNA): TGCGCCAGCAGCTTGGCCGGGGGAGCGGGGGTTACCACAGATACGCAGTATTTT. Translation gives CASSLAGGAGVTTDTQYF.

In this sample, this clonotype turned up a few times. The CDR3 bases are TGTGCCAGCAGCACCGGGACTAGCGGCTTCACAGATACGCAGTATTTT. It encodes CASSTGTSGFTDTQYF. The chain has TRBV5-4 and TRBJ2-3; 11 bases map to TRBD2. This CDR3 has 16 residues. After removal of 4 bases from V and 2 bases from J, the junction contained 6 bases not matched to a gene. Germline V CDR1 and CDR2: SGHNT, YYREEE (reference sequence).

This clonotype occurred a few times. V is TRBV6-2 or TRBV6-3 and J is TRBJ2-1, with 11 bases matching TRBD2. V trimming: 2 bases; J trimming: 0 bases; junction bases outside the gene matches: 6. From germline, CDR1 is MNHEY and CDR2 SVGEGT. The CDR3 extends over 18 amino acids. The CDR3 DNA sequence: TGTGCCAGCAGTTACCCGACTAGCGGGGTCATCTCCTACAATGAGCAGTTCTTC. This sequence encodes CASSYPTSGVISYNEQFF.

The J gene is TRBJ2-3, the V gene TRBV5-4; D ambiguous. The CDR3 is made up of 14 amino acids. The V end was cut by 7 bases, the J end by 4 bases, with 16 bases between. Germline CDR1 SGHNT, CDR2 YYREEE (reference sequence). In nucleotides, the CDR3 is TGTGCCAGCCTTCCTGCAGGAAACTCAGATACGCAGTATTTT. Protein sequence: CASLPAGNSDTQYF.

The V gene is TRBV7-2, the J gene TRBJ2-7; 11 bases line up with TRBD2. The CDR3 extends over 15 amino acids. V was pared by 3 bases and J by 4 bases, with 5 bases of the junction left unmatched. Per germline, CDR1 SGHTA and CDR2 FQGNSA. The CDR3 sequence is CASSLTSGESYEQYF. CDR3 nucleotides: TGTGCCAGCAGCTTGACTAGCGGGGAATCGTACGAGCAGTACTTC.

This clonotype occurred a few times. This chain links TRBV5-1 with TRBJ2-3; D possibly corresponds to TRBD1 (6 bases). The V and J ends lost 10 bases and 6 bases respectively, with 18 bases between them. Germline CDR1 reads SGHRS; CDR2 reads YFSETQ. The CDR3 is 13 amino acids. The CDR3 sequence is CASNRDQGDTQYF. CDR3 coding DNA: TGCGCCTCAAACCGGGACCAGGGGGATACGCAGTATTTT. The variable domain in full, with the rest retrieved from reference TRBV5-1 and TRBJ2-3, is KAGVTQTPRYLIKTRGQQVTLSCSPISGHRSVSWYQQTPGQGLQFLFEYFSETQRNKGNFPGRFSGRQFSNSRSEMNVSTLELGDSALYLCASNRDQGDTQYFGPGTRLTVL.

This clonotype was counted only a few times. The chain employs TRBV7-9 and TRBJ2-5; 7 positions match TRBD2. Losses at the gene ends were 5 bases for V and 4 bases for J; bases not matched to a gene: 10. Germline values: CDR1 SEHNR, CDR2 FQNEAQ (reference sequence). This CDR3 has 15 amino acids. CDR3: CASSQGRGGGETQYF. In DNA, the CDR3 is TGTGCCAGCAGCCAAGGGAGGGGCGGGGGAGAGACCCAGTACTTC.

The rearrangement links TRBV20-1 to TRBJ1-5, with 7 bases fitting TRBD1. J lost 2 bases, V lost 3 bases, and 4 bases had no gene match. Germline loops: CDR1 DFQATT, CDR2 SNEGSKA (reference sequence). There are 14 residues in the CDR3. The CDR3 loop reads CSARGTGGNQPQHF. CDR3 DNA: TGCAGTGCTAGGGGTACAGGGGGCAATCAGCCCCAGCATTTT.

The sample holds a few counts of this clonotype. The chain carries TRBV5-4 and TRBJ2-5, with D perhaps matching TRBD2 (6 bases). This CDR3 spans 15 amino acids. Germline V gives CDR1 SGHNT, CDR2 YYREEE (reference sequence). V was cut by 0 bases and J by 2 bases, with 11 bases left in between. In nucleotides, the CDR3 is TGTGCCAGCAGCTTGGGGAGGGAAGGGCAAGAGACCCAGTACTTC. Its protein product is CASSLGREGQETQYF.

This clonotype showed up many times. The chain uses TRBV7-9 and TRBJ1-2; 7 bases match TRBD1. Trimming took 5 bases from V and 4 from J; bases not matched to a gene: 4. The V gene's germline CDR1 is SEHNR and CDR2 FQNEAQ (reference sequence). The CDR3 loop spans 13 amino acids. Here the CDR3 reads CASSPGQSYGYTF. CDR3 sequence (DNA): TGTGCCAGCAGCCCGGGACAGAGCTATGGCTACACCTTC. The full variable domain, in which reference TRBV7-9 and TRBJ1-2 provide the parts outside the CDR3, is DTGVSQNPRHKITKRGQNVTFRCDPISEHNRLYWYRQTLGQGPEFLTYFQNEAQLEKSRLLSDRFSAERPKGSFSTLEIQRTEQGDSAMYLCASSPGQSYGYTFGSGTRLTVV.